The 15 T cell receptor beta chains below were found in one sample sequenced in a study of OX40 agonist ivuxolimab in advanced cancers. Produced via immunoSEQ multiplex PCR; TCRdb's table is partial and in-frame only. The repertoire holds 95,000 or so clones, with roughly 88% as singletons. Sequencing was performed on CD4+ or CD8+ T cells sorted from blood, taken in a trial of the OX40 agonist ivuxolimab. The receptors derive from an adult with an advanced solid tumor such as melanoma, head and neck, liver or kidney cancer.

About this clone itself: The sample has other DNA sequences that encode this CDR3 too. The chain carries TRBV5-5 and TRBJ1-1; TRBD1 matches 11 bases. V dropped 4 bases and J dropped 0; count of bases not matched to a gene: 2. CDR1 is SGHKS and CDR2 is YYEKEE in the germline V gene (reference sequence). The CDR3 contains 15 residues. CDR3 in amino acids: CASSGTGGLNTEAFF. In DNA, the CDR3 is TGTGCCAGCAGCGGGACAGGGGGGCTGAACACTGAAGCTTTCTTT.

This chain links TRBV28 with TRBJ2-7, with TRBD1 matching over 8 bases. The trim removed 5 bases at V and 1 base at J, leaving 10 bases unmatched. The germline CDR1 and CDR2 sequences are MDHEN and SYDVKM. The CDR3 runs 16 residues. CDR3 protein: CASSPSRGPLSYEQYF. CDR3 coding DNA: TGTGCCAGCAGTCCCTCCAGGGGGCCCCTGTCCTACGAGCAGTACTTC.

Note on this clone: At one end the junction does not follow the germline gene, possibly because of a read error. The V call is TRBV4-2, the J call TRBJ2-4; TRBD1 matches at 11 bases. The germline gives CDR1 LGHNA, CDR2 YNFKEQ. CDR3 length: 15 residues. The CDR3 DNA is TGTGCCAGCGGCCAAGACCGGGACAGGGGGAACATTCAGTACTTC. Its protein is CASGQDRDRGNIQYF.

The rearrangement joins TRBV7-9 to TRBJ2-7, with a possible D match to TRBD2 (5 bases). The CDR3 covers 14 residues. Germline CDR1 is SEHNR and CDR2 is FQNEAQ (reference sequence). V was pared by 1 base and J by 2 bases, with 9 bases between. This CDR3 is CASSLDGIPYEQYF. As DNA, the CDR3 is TGTGCCAGCAGCTTAGACGGGATCCCCTACGAGCAGTACTTC.

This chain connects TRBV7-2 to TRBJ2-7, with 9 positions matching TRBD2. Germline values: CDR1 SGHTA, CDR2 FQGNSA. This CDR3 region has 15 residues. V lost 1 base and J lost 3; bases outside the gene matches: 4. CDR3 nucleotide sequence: TGTGCCAGCAGCTTAGGAGGTAGCGGGGGCTACGAGCAGTACTTC. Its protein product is CASSLGGSGGYEQYF.

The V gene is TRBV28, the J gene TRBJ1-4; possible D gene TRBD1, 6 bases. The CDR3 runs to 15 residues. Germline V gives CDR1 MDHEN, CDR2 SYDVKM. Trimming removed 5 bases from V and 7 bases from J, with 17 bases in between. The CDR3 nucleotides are TGTGCCAGCAGTGCCCGGGGGCCATTGGGTGAAAAACTGTTTTTT. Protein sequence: CASSARGPLGEKLFF.

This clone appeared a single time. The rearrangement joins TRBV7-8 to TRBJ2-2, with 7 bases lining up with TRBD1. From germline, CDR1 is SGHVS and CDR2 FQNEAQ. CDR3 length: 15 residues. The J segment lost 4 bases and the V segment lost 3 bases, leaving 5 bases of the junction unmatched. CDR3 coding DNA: TGTGCCAGCAGCTTCCGCAGGGACAGCACCGGGGAGCTGTTTTTT. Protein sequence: CASSFRRDSTGELFF.

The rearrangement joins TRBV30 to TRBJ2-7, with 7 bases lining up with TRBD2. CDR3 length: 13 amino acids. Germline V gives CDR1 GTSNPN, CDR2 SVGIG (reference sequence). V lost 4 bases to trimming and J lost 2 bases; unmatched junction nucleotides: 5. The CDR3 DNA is TGTGCCTGGAAACCCCGGGGGGCCTACGAGCAGTACTTC. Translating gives CAWKPRGAYEQYF.

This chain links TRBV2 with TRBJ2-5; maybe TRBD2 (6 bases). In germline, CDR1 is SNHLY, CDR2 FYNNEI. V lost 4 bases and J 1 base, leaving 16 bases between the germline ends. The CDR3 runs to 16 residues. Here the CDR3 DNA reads TGTGCCAGCAGTGTGGGTGCGGGGCCCCTCCAAGAGACCCAGTACTTC. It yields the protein CASSVGAGPLQETQYF. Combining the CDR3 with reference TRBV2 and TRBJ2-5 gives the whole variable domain EPEVTQTPSHQVTQMGQEVILRCVPISNHLYFYWYRQILGQKVEFLVSFYNNEISEKSEIFDDQFSVERPDGSNFTLKIRSTKLEDSAMYFCASSVGAGPLQETQYFGPGTRLLVL.

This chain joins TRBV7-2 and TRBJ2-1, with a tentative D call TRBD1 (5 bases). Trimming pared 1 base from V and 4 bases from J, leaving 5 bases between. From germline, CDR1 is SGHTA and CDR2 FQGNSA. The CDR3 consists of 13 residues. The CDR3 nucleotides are TGTGCCAGCAGCTTAGACAGGTACAATGAGCAGTTCTTC. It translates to CASSLDRYNEQFF.

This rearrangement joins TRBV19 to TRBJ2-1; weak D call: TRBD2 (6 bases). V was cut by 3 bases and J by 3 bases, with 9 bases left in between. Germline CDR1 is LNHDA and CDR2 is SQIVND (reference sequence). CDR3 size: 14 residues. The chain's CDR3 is CASSIWTNYNEQFF. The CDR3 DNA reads TGTGCCAGTAGTATTTGGACTAACTACAATGAGCAGTTCTTC.

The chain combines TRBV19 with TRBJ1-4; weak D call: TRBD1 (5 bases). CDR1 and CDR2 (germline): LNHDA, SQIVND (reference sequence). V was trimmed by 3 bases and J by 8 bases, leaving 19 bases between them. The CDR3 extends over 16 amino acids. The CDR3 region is CASSINDWQGGEKLFF. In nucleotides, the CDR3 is TGTGCCAGTAGTATTAATGATTGGCAGGGAGGAGAAAAACTGTTTTTT.

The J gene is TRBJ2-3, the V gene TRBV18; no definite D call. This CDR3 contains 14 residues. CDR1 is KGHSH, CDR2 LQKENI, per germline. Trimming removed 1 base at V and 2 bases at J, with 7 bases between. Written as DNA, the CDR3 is TGTGCCAGCTCACCACAAGTTTCCACAGATACGCAGTATTTT. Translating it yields CASSPQVSTDTQYF. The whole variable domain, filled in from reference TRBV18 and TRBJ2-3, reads NAGVMQNPRHLVRRRGQEARLRCSPMKGHSHVYWYRQLPEEGLKFMVYLQKENIIDESGMPKERFSAEFPKEGPSILRIQQVVRGDSAAYFCASSPQVSTDTQYFGPGTRLTVL.

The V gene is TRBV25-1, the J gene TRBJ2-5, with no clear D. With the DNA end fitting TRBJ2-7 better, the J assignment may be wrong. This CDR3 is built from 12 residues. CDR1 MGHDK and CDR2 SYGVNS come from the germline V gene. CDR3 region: CASSDTLYEQYF. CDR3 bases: TGTGCCAGCAGTGACACCCTCTACGAGCAGTACTTC.

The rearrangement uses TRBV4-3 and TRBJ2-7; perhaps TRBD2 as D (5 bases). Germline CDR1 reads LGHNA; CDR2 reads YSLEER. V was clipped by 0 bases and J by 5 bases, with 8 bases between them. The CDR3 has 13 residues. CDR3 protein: CASSQDRRNEQYF. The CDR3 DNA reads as TGCGCCAGCAGCCAAGATCGGAGGAACGAGCAGTACTTC.